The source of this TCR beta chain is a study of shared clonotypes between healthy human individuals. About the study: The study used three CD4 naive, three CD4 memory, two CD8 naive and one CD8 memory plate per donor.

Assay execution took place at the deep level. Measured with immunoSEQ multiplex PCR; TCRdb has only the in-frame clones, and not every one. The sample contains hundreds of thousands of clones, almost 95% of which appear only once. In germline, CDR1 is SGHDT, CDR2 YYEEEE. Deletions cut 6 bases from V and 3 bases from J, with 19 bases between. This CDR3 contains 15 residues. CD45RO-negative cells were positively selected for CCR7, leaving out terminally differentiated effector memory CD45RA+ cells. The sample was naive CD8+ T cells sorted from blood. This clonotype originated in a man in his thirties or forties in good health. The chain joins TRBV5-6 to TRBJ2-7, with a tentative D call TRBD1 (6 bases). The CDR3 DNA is TGTGCCAGCACCTCCCGGGACATCGCTTACTACGAGCAGTACTTC. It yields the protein CASTSRDIAYYEQYF.